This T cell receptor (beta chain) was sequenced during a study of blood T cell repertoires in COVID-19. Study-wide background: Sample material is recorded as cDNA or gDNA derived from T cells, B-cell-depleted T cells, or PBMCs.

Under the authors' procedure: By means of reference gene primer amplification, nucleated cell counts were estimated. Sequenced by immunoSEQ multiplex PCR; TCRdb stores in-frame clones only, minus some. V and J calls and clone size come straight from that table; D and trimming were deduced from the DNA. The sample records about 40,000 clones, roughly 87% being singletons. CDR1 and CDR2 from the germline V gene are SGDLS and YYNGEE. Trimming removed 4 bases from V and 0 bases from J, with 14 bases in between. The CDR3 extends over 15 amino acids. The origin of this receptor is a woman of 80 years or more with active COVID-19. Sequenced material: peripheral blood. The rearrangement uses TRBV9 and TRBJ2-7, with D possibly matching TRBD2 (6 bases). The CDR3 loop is CASSPGRLSSYEQYF. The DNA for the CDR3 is TGTGCCAGCAGCCCCGGGAGACTGTCCTCCTACGAGCAGTACTTC.